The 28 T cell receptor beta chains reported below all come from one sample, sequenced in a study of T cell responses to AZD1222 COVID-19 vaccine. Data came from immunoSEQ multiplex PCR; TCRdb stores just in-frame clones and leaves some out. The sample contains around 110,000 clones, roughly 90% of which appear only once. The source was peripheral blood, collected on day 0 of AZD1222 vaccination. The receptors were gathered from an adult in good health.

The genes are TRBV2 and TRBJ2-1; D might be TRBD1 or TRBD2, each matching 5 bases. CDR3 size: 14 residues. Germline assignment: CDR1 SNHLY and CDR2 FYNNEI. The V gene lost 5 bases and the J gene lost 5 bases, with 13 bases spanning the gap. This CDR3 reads CASSPGTADNEQFF. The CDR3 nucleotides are TGTGCCAGCAGTCCCGGGACCGCGGACAATGAGCAGTTCTTC.

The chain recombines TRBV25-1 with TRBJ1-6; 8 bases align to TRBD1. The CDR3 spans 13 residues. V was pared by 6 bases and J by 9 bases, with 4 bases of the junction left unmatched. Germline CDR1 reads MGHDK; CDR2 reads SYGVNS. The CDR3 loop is CASRQGAVSPLHF. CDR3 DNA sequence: TGTGCCAGCAGGCAGGGGGCTGTTTCACCCCTCCACTTT. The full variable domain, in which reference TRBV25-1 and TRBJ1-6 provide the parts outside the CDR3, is EADIYQTPRYLVIGTGKKITLECSQTMGHDKMYWYQQDPGMELHLIHYSYGVNSTEKGDLSSESTVSRIRTEHFPLTLESARPSHTSQYLCASRQGAVSPLHFGNGTRLTVT.

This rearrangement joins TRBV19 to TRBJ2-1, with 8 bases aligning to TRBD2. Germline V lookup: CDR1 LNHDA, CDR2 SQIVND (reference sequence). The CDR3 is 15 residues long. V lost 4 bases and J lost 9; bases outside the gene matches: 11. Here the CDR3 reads CASSTPGLVVGEQFF. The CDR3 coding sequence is TGTGCCAGTAGTACCCCGGGACTAGTCGTAGGTGAGCAGTTCTTC.

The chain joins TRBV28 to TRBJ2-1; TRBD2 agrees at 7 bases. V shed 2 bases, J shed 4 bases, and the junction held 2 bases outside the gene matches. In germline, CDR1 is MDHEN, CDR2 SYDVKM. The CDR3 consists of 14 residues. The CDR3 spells CASSLTSVYNEQFF. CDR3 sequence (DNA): TGTGCCAGCAGTTTAACTAGCGTTTACAATGAGCAGTTCTTC. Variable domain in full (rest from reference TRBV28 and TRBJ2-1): DVKVTQSSRYLVKRTGEKVFLECVQDMDHENMFWYRQDPGLGLRLIYFSYDVKMKEKGDIPEGYSVSREKKERFSLILESASTNQTSMYLCASSLTSVYNEQFFGPGTRLTVL.

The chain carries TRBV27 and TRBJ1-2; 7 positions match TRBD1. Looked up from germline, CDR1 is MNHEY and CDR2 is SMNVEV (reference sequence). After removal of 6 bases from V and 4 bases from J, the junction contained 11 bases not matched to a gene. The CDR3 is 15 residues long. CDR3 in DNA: TGTGCCAGCAGCCACCTCCAAGGGGGCGCCTATGGCTACACCTTC. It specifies CASSHLQGGAYGYTF.

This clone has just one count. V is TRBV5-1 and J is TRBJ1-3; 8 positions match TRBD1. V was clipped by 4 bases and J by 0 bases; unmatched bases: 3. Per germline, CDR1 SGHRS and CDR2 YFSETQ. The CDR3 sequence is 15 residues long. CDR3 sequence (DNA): TGCGCCAGCAGCGCGACAGGGGACTCTGGAAACACCATATATTTT. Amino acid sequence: CASSATGDSGNTIYF.

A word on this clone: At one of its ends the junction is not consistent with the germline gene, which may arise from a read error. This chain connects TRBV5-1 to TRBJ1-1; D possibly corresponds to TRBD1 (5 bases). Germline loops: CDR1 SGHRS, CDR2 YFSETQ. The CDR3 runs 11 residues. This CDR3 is CASRLEGDAFF. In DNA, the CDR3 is TGCGCCAGCAGATTGGAAGGGGACGCTTTCTTT.

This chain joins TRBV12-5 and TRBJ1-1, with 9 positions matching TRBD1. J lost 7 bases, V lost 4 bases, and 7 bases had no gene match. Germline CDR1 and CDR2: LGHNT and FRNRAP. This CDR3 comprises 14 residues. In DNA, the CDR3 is TGTGCTAGTGGTTCCCCCTCGACAGGGGGTGAAGCTTTCTTT. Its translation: CASGSPSTGGEAFF.

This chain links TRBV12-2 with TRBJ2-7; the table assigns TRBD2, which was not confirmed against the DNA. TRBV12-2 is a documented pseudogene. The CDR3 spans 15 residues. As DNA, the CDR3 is TGTGCAAGTCGCTTAGCGGTACGGGAGTTCGGCGAGCAGTACTTC. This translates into CASRLAVREFGEQYF.

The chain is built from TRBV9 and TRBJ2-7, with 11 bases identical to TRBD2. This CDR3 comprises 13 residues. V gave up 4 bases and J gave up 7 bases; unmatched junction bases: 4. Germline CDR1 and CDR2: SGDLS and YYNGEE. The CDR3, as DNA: TGTGCCAGCAGCCCTCGACTAGCGGGGGAGCAGTACTTC. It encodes CASSPRLAGEQYF.

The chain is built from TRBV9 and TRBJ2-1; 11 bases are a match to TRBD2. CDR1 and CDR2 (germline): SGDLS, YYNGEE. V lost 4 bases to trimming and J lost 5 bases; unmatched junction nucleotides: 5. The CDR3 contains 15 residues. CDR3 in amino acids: CASSPGTSGHNEQFF. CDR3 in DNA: TGTGCCAGCAGCCCAGGGACTAGCGGTCACAATGAGCAGTTCTTC. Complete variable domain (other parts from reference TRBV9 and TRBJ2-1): DSGVTQTPKHLITATGQRVTLRCSPRSGDLSVYWYQQSLDQGLQFLIQYYNGEERAKGNILERFSAQQFPDLHSELNLSSLELGDSALYFCASSPGTSGHNEQFFGPGTRLTVL.

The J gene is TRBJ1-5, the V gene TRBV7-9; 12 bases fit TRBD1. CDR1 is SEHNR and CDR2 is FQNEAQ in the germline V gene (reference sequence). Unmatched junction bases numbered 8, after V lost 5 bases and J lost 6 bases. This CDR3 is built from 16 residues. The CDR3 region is CASSPPGTGGLQPQHF. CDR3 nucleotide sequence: TGTGCCAGCAGCCCCCCGGGGACAGGGGGCCTTCAGCCCCAGCATTTT.

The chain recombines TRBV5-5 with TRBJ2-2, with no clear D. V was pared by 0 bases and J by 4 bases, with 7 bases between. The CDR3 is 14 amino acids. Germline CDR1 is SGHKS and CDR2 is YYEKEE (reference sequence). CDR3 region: CASSLAAPTGELFF. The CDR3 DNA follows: TGTGCCAGCAGCTTGGCCGCTCCCACCGGGGAGCTGTTTTTT.

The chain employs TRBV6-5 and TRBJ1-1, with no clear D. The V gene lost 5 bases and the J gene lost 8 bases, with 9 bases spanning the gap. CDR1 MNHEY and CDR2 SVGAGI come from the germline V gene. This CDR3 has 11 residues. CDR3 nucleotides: TGTGCCAGCAGTACACAAAGCGAAGCTTTCTTT. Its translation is CASSTQSEAFF.

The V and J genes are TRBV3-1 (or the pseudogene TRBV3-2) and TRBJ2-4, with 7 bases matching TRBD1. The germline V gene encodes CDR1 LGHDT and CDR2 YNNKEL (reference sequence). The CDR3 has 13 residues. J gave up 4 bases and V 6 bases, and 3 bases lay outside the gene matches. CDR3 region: CASSRQGKNIQYF. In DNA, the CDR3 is TGTGCCAGCAGTAGACAGGGTAAAAACATTCAGTACTTC.

The CDR3 coding sequence is TGTGCCAGCAGCCCAACTACTGGCAACAATGAGCAGTTCTTC. It specifies CASSPTTGNNEQFF. The chain carries TRBV7-9 and TRBJ2-1; D unresolved. Between the trimmed V and J ends, which lost 5 bases and 5 bases, there was a span of 13 bases. The CDR3 has 14 residues. Per the germline V gene, CDR1 is SEHNR and CDR2 is FQNEAQ (reference sequence). The full variable domain, its missing parts supplied by reference TRBV7-9 and TRBJ2-1, is DTGVSQNPRHKITKRGQNVTFRCDPISEHNRLYWYRQTLGQGPEFLTYFQNEAQLEKSRLLSDRFSAERPKGSFSTLEIQRTEQGDSAMYLCASSPTTGNNEQFFGPGTRLTVL.

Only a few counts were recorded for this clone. CDR3 nucleotide sequence: TGTGCCACCAGTAGGGGATCCGGGGCCAACGTCCTGACTTTC. This codes for CATSRGSGANVLTF. V usage is TRBV24-1 and J usage is TRBJ2-6; D possibly corresponds to TRBD1 (5 bases). This CDR3 spans 14 amino acids. V gave up 6 bases and J gave up 4 bases, with 9 bases separating them. Germline loops: CDR1 KGHDR, CDR2 SFDVKD.

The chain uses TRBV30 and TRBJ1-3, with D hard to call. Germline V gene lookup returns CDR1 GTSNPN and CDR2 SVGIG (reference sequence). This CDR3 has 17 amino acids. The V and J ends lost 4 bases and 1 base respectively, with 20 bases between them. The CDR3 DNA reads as TGTGCCTGGAAGGGATGGAGTGGGGTCTTTTCTGGAAACACCATATATTTT. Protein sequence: CAWKGWSGVFSGNTIYF. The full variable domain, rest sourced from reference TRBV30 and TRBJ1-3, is SQTIHQWPATLVQPVGSPLSLECTVEGTSNPNLYWYRQAAGRGLQLLFYSVGIGQISSEVPQNLSASRPQDRQFILSSKKLLLSDSGFYLCAWKGWSGVFSGNTIYFGEGSWLTVV.

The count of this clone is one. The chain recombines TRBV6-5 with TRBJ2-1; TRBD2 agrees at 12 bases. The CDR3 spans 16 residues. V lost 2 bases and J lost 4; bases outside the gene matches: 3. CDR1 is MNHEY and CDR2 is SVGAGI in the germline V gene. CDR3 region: CASSYLTSGRYNEQFF. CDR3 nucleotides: TGTGCCAGCAGTTACCTCACTAGCGGGAGGTACAATGAGCAGTTCTTC.

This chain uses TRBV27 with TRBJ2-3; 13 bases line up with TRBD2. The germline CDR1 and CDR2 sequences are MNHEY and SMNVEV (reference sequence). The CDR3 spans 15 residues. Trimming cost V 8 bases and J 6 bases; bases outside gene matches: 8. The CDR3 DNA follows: TGTGCCAGCTGGGATTTACTAGCGGGAGGGGATACGCAGTATTTT. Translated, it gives CASWDLLAGGDTQYF.

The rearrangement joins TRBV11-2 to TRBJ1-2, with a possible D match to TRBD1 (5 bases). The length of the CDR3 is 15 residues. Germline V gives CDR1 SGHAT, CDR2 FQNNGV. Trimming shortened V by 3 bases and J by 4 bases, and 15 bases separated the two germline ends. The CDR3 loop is CASSFSRAQGYGYTF. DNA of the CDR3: TGTGCCAGCAGCTTCTCCAGGGCGCAAGGCTATGGCTACACCTTC.

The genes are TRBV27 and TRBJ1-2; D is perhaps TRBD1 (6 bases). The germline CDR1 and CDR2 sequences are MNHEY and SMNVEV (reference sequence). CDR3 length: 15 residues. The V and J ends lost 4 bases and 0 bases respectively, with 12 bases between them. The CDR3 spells CASSSRGRSNYGYTF. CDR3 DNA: TGTGCCAGCAGTTCAAGGGGGAGGTCTAACTATGGCTACACCTTC.

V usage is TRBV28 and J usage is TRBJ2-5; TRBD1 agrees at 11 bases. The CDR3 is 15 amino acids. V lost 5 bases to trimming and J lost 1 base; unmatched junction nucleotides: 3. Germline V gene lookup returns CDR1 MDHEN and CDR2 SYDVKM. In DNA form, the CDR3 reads TGTGCCAGCAGTCAAGGACAGGGGGCCCAAGAGACCCAGTACTTC. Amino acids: CASSQGQGAQETQYF.

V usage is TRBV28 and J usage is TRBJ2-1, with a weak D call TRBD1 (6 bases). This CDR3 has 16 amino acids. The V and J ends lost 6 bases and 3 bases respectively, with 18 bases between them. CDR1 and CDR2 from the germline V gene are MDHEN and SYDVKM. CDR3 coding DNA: TGTGCCAGCAGCTCTCCAGGGGTGGGCGACTACAATGAGCAGTTCTTC. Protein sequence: CASSSPGVGDYNEQFF. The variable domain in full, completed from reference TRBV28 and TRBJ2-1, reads DVKVTQSSRYLVKRTGEKVFLECVQDMDHENMFWYRQDPGLGLRLIYFSYDVKMKEKGDIPEGYSVSREKKERFSLILESASTNQTSMYLCASSSPGVGDYNEQFFGPGTRLTVL.

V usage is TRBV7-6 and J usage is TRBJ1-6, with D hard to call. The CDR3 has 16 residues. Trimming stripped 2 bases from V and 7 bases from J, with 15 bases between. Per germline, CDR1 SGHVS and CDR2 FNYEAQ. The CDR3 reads CASSLRLAFENSPLHF. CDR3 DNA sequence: TGTGCCAGCAGCTTACGTTTGGCCTTCGAGAATTCACCCCTCCACTTT.

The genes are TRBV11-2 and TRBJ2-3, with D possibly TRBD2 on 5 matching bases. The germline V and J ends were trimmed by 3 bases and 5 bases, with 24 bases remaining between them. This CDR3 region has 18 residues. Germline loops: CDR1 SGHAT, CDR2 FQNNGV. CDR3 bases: TGTGCCAGCAGCTTGGGAGTGCAGAGTGCCAGATTTGGAGATACGCAGTATTTT. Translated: CASSLGVQSARFGDTQYF.

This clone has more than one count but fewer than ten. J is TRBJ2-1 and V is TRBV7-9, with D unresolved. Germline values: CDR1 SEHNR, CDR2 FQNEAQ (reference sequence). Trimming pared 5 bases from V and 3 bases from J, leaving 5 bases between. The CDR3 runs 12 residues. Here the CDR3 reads CASSPNYNEQFF. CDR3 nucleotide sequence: TGTGCCAGCAGCCCGAACTACAATGAGCAGTTCTTC. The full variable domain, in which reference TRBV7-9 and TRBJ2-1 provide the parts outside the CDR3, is DTGVSQNPRHKITKRGQNVTFRCDPISEHNRLYWYRQTLGQGPEFLTYFQNEAQLEKSRLLSDRFSAERPKGSFSTLEIQRTEQGDSAMYLCASSPNYNEQFFGPGTRLTVL.

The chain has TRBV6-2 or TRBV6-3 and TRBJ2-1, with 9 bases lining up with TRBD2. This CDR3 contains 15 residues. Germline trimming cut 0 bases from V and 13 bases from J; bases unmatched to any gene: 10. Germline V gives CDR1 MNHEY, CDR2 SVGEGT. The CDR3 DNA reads TGTGCCAGCAGTTACTCGATAACGGTAGCGGGAGTTCAGTTCTTC. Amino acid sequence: CASSYSITVAGVQFF.